Shown below are 20 T cell receptor beta chains from a single sample sequenced in a study of cytomegalovirus exposure and HLA in healthy donors. A multiplex PCR was run with 60 Vbeta primers and 13 Jbeta primers. Clones were sequenced by immunoSEQ multiplex PCR, and TCRdb holds only the in-frame ones, with some missing. The sample has about 110,000 clones; about four fifths are singletons. The material sequenced was PBMCs. Receptor source: a woman aged 55-69 years in good health and CMV-seropositive.

The chain is built from TRBV13 and TRBJ2-7; 12 bases line up with TRBD2. V lost 3 bases, J lost 0 bases, and 6 bases stayed unmatched. The length of the CDR3 is 17 residues. Germline assignment: CDR1 PRHDT and CDR2 FYEKMQ (reference sequence). The CDR3 DNA reads as TGTGCCAGCAGCTTGGGGACTAGCGGGCTGAGCTCCTACGAGCAGTACTTC. Protein sequence: CASSLGTSGLSSYEQYF.

The chain has TRBV2 and TRBJ2-6; no firm D call. With 7 bases removed from V and 0 bases from J, the gap between germline ends came to 7 bases. CDR1 is SNHLY and CDR2 is FYNNEI in the germline V gene. CDR3 length equals 14 residues. This CDR3 reads CASMRDSGANVLTF. The CDR3 DNA reads TGTGCCAGCATGCGAGACTCTGGGGCCAACGTCCTGACTTTC.

This chain joins TRBV5-1 and TRBJ2-7; 8 bases match TRBD1. The CDR3 has 16 residues. Per germline, CDR1 SGHRS and CDR2 YFSETQ. V shed 1 base and J 0 bases; nucleotides not matched to a gene: 6. The CDR3 DNA reads TGCGCCAGCAGCTTGTTTGGGGACAGGTCCTCCTACGAGCAGTACTTC. It translates to CASSLFGDRSSYEQYF.

The rearrangement joins TRBV6-1 to TRBJ2-3, with D possibly matching TRBD2 (7 bases). The germline V gene has CDR1 MNHNS and CDR2 SASEGT. The CDR3 sequence is 15 residues long. Trimming left V 6 bases short and J 4 bases short, with 17 bases between. The CDR3 here is CASRLAGGPPDTQYF. CDR3 DNA sequence: TGTGCCAGCAGACTGGCCGGGGGGCCCCCAGATACGCAGTATTTT.

This CDR3 is CASSPDRSANQPQHF. The CDR3 coding sequence is TGTGCCAGCTCTCCTGACAGGTCGGCCAATCAGCCCCAGCATTTT. The chain has TRBV18 and TRBJ1-5; tentatively, D is TRBD1 (6 bases). The CDR3 is made up of 15 amino acids. Trimming pared 6 bases from V and 3 bases from J, leaving 15 bases between. Per germline, CDR1 KGHSH and CDR2 LQKENI.

A single count supports this clone. V is TRBV19 and J is TRBJ1-2; 7 nucleotides match TRBD1. This CDR3 has 18 amino acids. J lost 3 bases, V lost 6 bases, and 19 bases had no gene match. The germline gives CDR1 LNHDA, CDR2 SQIVND (reference sequence). The CDR3 here is CASSRRQGHIPKDYGYTF. In nucleotides, the CDR3 is TGTGCCAGTAGCCGTCGACAGGGACACATCCCCAAGGACTATGGCTACACCTTC.

This clone was counted a few times. The rearrangement links TRBV7-9 to TRBJ1-3; 8 bases line up with TRBD1. This CDR3 contains 15 residues. Unmatched junction bases numbered 5, after V lost 3 bases and J lost 4 bases. The germline CDR1 and CDR2 sequences are SEHNR and FQNEAQ (reference sequence). The CDR3 nucleotides are TGTGCCAGCAGCTTGCAGGGGGCAAACGGAAACACCATATATTTT. This sequence encodes CASSLQGANGNTIYF.

This clone was detected only once. V and J are TRBV18 and TRBJ1-3; D not resolved. Germline V lookup: CDR1 KGHSH, CDR2 LQKENI. V lost 4 bases and J 8 bases, leaving 6 bases between the germline ends. CDR3 length equals 11 residues. For the CDR3, the DNA is TGTGCCAGCTCACTTCGAGACACCATATATTTT. Amino acids: CASSLRDTIYF.

The chain is built from TRBV20-1 and TRBJ2-7; D call uncertain. The CDR3 has 11 residues. CDR1 is DFQATT and CDR2 is SNEGSKA in the germline V gene (reference sequence). DNA of the CDR3: TGCAGCGCCATCGAGCTCTACGAGCAGTACTTC. Amino acids: CSAIELYEQYF.

This rearrangement joins TRBV14 to TRBJ2-5; D gene uncertain. CDR1 and CDR2 (germline): SGHDN, FVKESK. The CDR3 covers 15 residues. Trimming removed 5 bases from V and 6 bases from J, with 19 bases in between. The CDR3 here is CASSSVISHYQTQYF. CDR3 bases: TGTGCCAGCAGCTCAGTAATTAGCCATTATCAGACCCAGTACTTC.

V usage is TRBV11-2 and J usage is TRBJ1-5; D is unclear. This CDR3 contains 15 residues. Between the trimmed V and J ends, which lost 6 bases and 5 bases, there was a span of 17 bases. Germline CDR1 reads SGHAT; CDR2 reads FQNNGV. The CDR3 region has the DNA TGTGCCAGCAGTTTCGCCTCGGCGGGAGATCAGCCCCAGCATTTT. Protein: CASSFASAGDQPQHF.

Of note for this clone: Other DNA sequences in this specimen translate into the identical CDR3. The rearrangement uses TRBV19 and TRBJ2-7, with a weak D call TRBD1 (6 bases). Germline V gene lookup returns CDR1 LNHDA and CDR2 SQIVND (reference sequence). The germline V and J ends were trimmed by 1 base and 4 bases, with 26 bases remaining between them. The CDR3 loop spans 19 amino acids. The CDR3 nucleotides read TGTGCCAGTAGTATAGCGACAGGAGACCACCCCCTCTTGAAATACGAGCAGTACTTC. Amino acid sequence: CASSIATGDHPLLKYEQYF.

The chain carries TRBV28 and TRBJ1-5, with 10 positions matching TRBD1. From germline, CDR1 is MDHEN and CDR2 SYDVKM. The CDR3 runs to 16 residues. Losses at the gene ends were 6 bases for V and 1 base for J; bases not matched to a gene: 6. Here the CDR3 reads CASRRGQGMSNQPQHF. CDR3 nucleotide sequence: TGTGCCAGCAGAAGGGGACAGGGGATGAGCAATCAGCCCCAGCATTTT.

V is TRBV7-6 and J is TRBJ2-7; 10 nucleotides line up with TRBD1. The germline V gene has CDR1 SGHVS and CDR2 FNYEAQ. This CDR3 has 14 amino acids. With V trimmed by 6 bases and J by 3 bases, 5 bases remained unmatched. Here the CDR3 reads CASRGDRGNYEQYF. CDR3 nucleotides: TGTGCCAGCAGGGGGGACAGGGGAAACTACGAGCAGTACTTC.

The CDR3 nucleotides are TGTGCCAGCTCACCGACTCTAGCGGGAGGGCCCGAGCAGTACTTC. This codes for CASSPTLAGGPEQYF. This chain joins TRBV18 and TRBJ2-7; 12 nucleotides match TRBD2. The CDR3 is made up of 15 amino acids. Germline trimming cut 3 bases from V and 6 bases from J; bases unmatched to any gene: 6. Germline-derived CDR1 and CDR2 are KGHSH and LQKENI.

The V gene is TRBV7-9, the J gene TRBJ1-3, with 8 bases that match TRBD1. The V gene's germline CDR1 is SEHNR and CDR2 FQNEAQ (reference sequence). Trimming removed 5 bases from V and 4 bases from J; junction bases left unmatched: 10. The CDR3 spans 16 residues. CDR3 sequence reads: CASSLGQGLSGNTIYF. CDR3 DNA sequence: TGTGCCAGCAGCCTTGGACAGGGTTTATCCGGAAACACCATATATTTT.

The chain joins TRBV7-2 to TRBJ2-7, with TRBD2 matching over 8 bases. Germline V gene data show CDR1 as SGHTA and CDR2 as FQGNSA. Trimming took 1 base from V and 0 from J; bases not matched to a gene: 14. This CDR3 is built from 19 residues. CDR3 sequence reads: CASSLGLVGRAGSSYEQYF. CDR3 nucleotides: TGTGCCAGCAGCTTAGGTCTTGTCGGGAGGGCCGGGAGCTCCTACGAGCAGTACTTC.

The chain employs TRBV18 and TRBJ1-2; possibly TRBD1 for D (6 bases). Germline CDR1 and CDR2: KGHSH and LQKENI. V was pared by 4 bases and J by 7 bases, with 10 bases between. CDR3 length equals 12 residues. The CDR3: CASSLRGSGYTF. For the CDR3, the DNA is TGTGCCAGCTCACTCAGGGGCAGTGGCTACACCTTC.

The chain uses TRBV5-1 and TRBJ1-2; D call uncertain. Germline CDR1 and CDR2: SGHRS and YFSETQ. The CDR3 has 12 residues. The V and J ends lost 0 bases and 5 bases respectively, with 5 bases between them. In nucleotides, the CDR3 is TGCGCCAGCAGCTTGGGCGTGTATGGCTACACCTTC. This translates into CASSLGVYGYTF.

In this sample, this clone turned up a few times. This chain links TRBV29-1 with TRBJ1-1; the match to TRBD1 covers 9 bases. CDR3 size: 13 residues. The ends lost 6 bases at V and 6 bases at J; junction bases unmatched: 8. Germline CDR1 SQVTM, CDR2 ANQGSEA. The CDR3, as DNA: TGCAGCGTAGTTCTCAGGGACAGGGCTGAAGCTTTCTTT. Residues: CSVVLRDRAEAFF.